Listed here are 29 T cell receptor beta chains from one sample, sequenced in a study of blood T cell repertoires in COVID-19. Measured with immunoSEQ multiplex PCR; TCRdb has only the in-frame clones, and not every one. The sample lists fewer than 450,000 clones; about 90% were seen once. The source material was peripheral blood. The receptor set was obtained from a young woman who had recovered from COVID-19.

The V and J genes are TRBV13 and TRBJ1-2; D is uncertain. Germline-derived CDR1 and CDR2 are PRHDT and FYEKMQ (reference sequence). This CDR3 spans 13 amino acids. The germline V and J ends were trimmed by 4 bases and 6 bases, with 12 bases remaining between them. The CDR3 DNA sequence: TGTGCCAGCAGCTCCTGGACTAGCGATGGCTACACCTTC. Its translation: CASSSWTSDGYTF.

As for this clone: The junction and the germline gene differ at one end; a read error may be behind it. This chain connects TRBV6-4 to TRBJ1-4; 7 bases agree with TRBD1. Germline CDR1 MRHNA, CDR2 SNTAGT. The CDR3 totals 15 residues. CDR3 sequence (DNA): TGTGCCAGCATTGACACCAACAGGGGCGATGAAAAACTGTTTTTT. Protein product: CASIDTNRGDEKLFF.

The rearrangement uses TRBV3-1 (or the pseudogene TRBV3-2) and TRBJ1-1, with D unclear. The CDR3 is made up of 13 amino acids. Germline loops: CDR1 LGHDT, CDR2 YNNKEL (reference sequence). V lost 3 bases and J lost 5, with 10 bases in between. This CDR3 is CASSHRAGTEAFF. CDR3 DNA: TGTGCCAGCAGCCACCGAGCGGGGACTGAAGCTTTCTTT.

V gene TRBV6-5 combines with J gene TRBJ1-2, with D possibly matching TRBD1 (6 bases). Germline-derived CDR1 and CDR2 are MNHEY and SVGAGI. Trimming pared 7 bases from V and 4 bases from J, leaving 16 bases between. This CDR3 is 14 amino acids long. The CDR3 coding sequence is TGTGCCAGCACCCTCATAACAGGGCCCTATGGCTACACCTTC. It yields the protein CASTLITGPYGYTF.

The genes are TRBV15 and TRBJ1-1, with 8 bases fitting TRBD1. V was pared by 5 bases and J by 3 bases, with 8 bases of the junction left unmatched. There are 15 residues in the CDR3. In germline, CDR1 is LNHNV, CDR2 YYDKDF (reference sequence). As DNA, the CDR3 is TGTGCCACCAGCGGTTTGACAGGGGTTGACACTGAAGCTTTCTTT. This encodes CATSGLTGVDTEAFF. The entire variable domain, with the rest obtained from reference TRBV15 and TRBJ1-1, is as follows: DAMVIQNPRYQVTQFGKPVTLSCSQTLNHNVMYWYQQKSSQAPKLLFHYYDKDFNNEADTPDNFQSRRPNTSFCFLDIRSPGLGDTAMYLCATSGLTGVDTEAFFGQGTRLTVV.

The CDR3 spells CASSPVSYNEQFF. Here the CDR3 DNA reads TGTGCCAGCAGCCCCGTGTCCTACAATGAGCAGTTCTTC. The chain is built from TRBV9 and TRBJ2-1; D gene unclear. This CDR3 is built from 13 residues. Between the trimmed V and J ends, which lost 4 bases and 1 base, there was a span of 6 bases. The germline CDR1 and CDR2 sequences are SGDLS and YYNGEE.

The chain employs TRBV7-9 and TRBJ1-1, with D maybe TRBD1 (5 bases). CDR3 length equals 18 residues. The V gene's germline CDR1 is SEHNR and CDR2 FQNEAQ (reference sequence). V was pared by 1 base and J by 0 bases, with 18 bases between. CDR3 sequence (DNA): TGTGCCAGCAGCTTAGTAGGGACTTGGGACGGGATGAACACTGAAGCTTTCTTT. Protein: CASSLVGTWDGMNTEAFF.

The chain combines TRBV5-6 with TRBJ2-5, with 11 bases that match TRBD1. This CDR3 comprises 16 residues. CDR1 SGHDT and CDR2 YYEEEE come from the germline V gene. The J segment lost 1 base and the V segment lost 3 bases, leaving 5 bases of the junction unmatched. CDR3 in DNA: TGTGCCAGCAGCTCCTTCGGGACAGGGGGCCAAGAGACCCAGTACTTC. This sequence encodes CASSSFGTGGQETQYF.

The V call is TRBV7-9, the J call TRBJ2-1; TRBD1 matches at 8 bases. Germline values: CDR1 SEHNR, CDR2 FQNEAQ (reference sequence). The V gene end was trimmed by 1 base and the J gene end by 2 bases; junction bases not matched to a gene: 4. This CDR3 is 16 amino acids long. Here the CDR3 DNA reads TGTGCCAGCAGCTTAGGGACAGGGAGAACCTACAATGAGCAGTTCTTC. Translation gives CASSLGTGRTYNEQFF.

V usage is TRBV30 and J usage is TRBJ1-4; TRBD1 might be the D (5 bases). Per the germline V gene, CDR1 is GTSNPN and CDR2 is SVGIG (reference sequence). The CDR3 has 13 amino acids. With 3 bases removed from V and 8 bases from J, the gap between germline ends came to 13 bases. The CDR3 loop is CAWRSRGAEKLFF. CDR3 bases: TGTGCCTGGAGATCAAGGGGCGCAGAAAAACTGTTTTTT.

As regards this clone: This sample includes further DNA sequences coding for the same CDR3. This chain links TRBV5-1 with TRBJ2-5; no clear D gene. V gave up 5 bases and J gave up 1 base, with 9 bases separating them. CDR3 length equals 13 residues. CDR1 and CDR2 (germline): SGHRS, YFSETQ. CDR3 nucleotide sequence: TGCGCCAGCAGTAGGCAGGTCCAAGAGACCCAGTACTTC. Translating gives CASSRQVQETQYF.

The chain recombines TRBV5-4 with TRBJ2-3; 10 bases map to TRBD2. Germline CDR1 and CDR2: SGHNT and YYREEE (reference sequence). The CDR3 totals 15 residues. The ends lost 4 bases at V and 6 bases at J; junction bases unmatched: 8. The CDR3 DNA reads TGTGCCAGCAGCCAAACTAGCGGGGCCTGGGATACGCAGTATTTT. Its translation: CASSQTSGAWDTQYF.

The CDR3 DNA is TGTGCCAGCAGCATTGGGACAGCCGATGTGGAAAAACTGTTTTTT. As protein: CASSIGTADVEKLFF. V gene TRBV7-9 combines with J gene TRBJ1-4; 7 bases map to TRBD1. J was trimmed by 8 bases and V by 5 bases; bases with no gene match: 11. The length of the CDR3 is 15 residues. Germline V gene sequence: CDR1 SEHNR, CDR2 FQNEAQ (reference sequence).

This clone turned up a few times. This chain joins TRBV4-3 and TRBJ1-2; perhaps TRBD1 as D (5 bases). CDR3 size: 16 residues. The V gene's germline CDR1 is LGHNA and CDR2 YSLEER. V was trimmed by 0 bases and J by 5 bases, leaving 16 bases between them. CDR3 nucleotide sequence: TGCGCCAGCAGCCAAGATGGCCAGACAGTCAAGTATGGCTACACCTTC. Its translation: CASSQDGQTVKYGYTF.

This rearrangement joins TRBV10-3 to TRBJ2-1; TRBD2 aligns across 14 bases. This CDR3 has 14 amino acids. The trim removed 6 bases at V and 6 bases at J, leaving 1 base unmatched. CDR1 is ENHRY and CDR2 is SYGVKD in the germline V gene. CDR3 in amino acids: CAIRGTSGSNEQFF. The CDR3 DNA reads TGTGCCATCAGGGGGACTAGCGGGAGCAATGAGCAGTTCTTC.

The chain links TRBV9 to TRBJ2-1; 12 positions match TRBD2. V lost 4 bases to trimming and J lost 6 bases; unmatched junction nucleotides: 2. The CDR3 runs 14 residues. Germline CDR1 SGDLS, CDR2 YYNGEE. CDR3: CASSLLAGGNEQFF. DNA for the CDR3: TGTGCCAGCAGCTTACTAGCGGGAGGCAATGAGCAGTTCTTC.

This sequence joins TRBV7-9 and TRBJ2-1, with a weak D call TRBD2 (5 bases). The CDR3 extends over 11 amino acids. V was pared by 6 bases and J by 8 bases, with 8 bases between. Germline CDR1 SEHNR, CDR2 FQNEAQ (reference sequence). In nucleotides, the CDR3 is TGTGCCAGCAGATCGGAGGATGAGCAGTTCTTC. Translation: CASRSEDEQFF.

This rearrangement joins TRBV5-1 to TRBJ2-1; D call uncertain. The CDR3 has 16 amino acids. V was clipped by 0 bases and J by 4 bases, with 14 bases between them. The V gene's germline CDR1 is SGHRS and CDR2 YFSETQ. CDR3 DNA sequence: TGCGCCAGCAGCTTGGCCGGGTTCAGACGATACAATGAGCAGTTCTTC. It specifies CASSLAGFRRYNEQFF. Together with reference TRBV5-1 and TRBJ2-1, the CDR3 gives the full variable domain: KAGVTQTPRYLIKTRGQQVTLSCSPISGHRSVSWYQQTPGQGLQFLFEYFSETQRNKGNFPGRFSGRQFSNSRSEMNVSTLELGDSALYLCASSLAGFRRYNEQFFGPGTRLTVL.

The chain carries TRBV5-1 and TRBJ2-1; 9 nucleotides agree with TRBD2. The V and J ends lost 4 bases and 6 bases, in that order; junction bases with no gene match: 8. The CDR3 is 15 residues long. The germline V gene encodes CDR1 SGHRS and CDR2 YFSETQ. The CDR3 protein is CASSRGSGSPNEQFF. In nucleotides, the CDR3 is TGCGCCAGCAGCCGGGGTAGCGGGAGCCCCAATGAGCAGTTCTTC.

The chain carries TRBV20-1 and TRBJ2-2; 9 bases are a match to TRBD1. V lost 3 bases to trimming and J lost 3 bases; unmatched junction nucleotides: 2. Per germline, CDR1 DFQATT and CDR2 SNEGSKA (reference sequence). The CDR3 is 14 residues long. Here the CDR3 DNA reads TGCAGTGCTAGTCGGGACAGGGACACCGGGGAGCTGTTTTTT. This sequence encodes CSASRDRDTGELFF.

The chain is built from TRBV20-1 and TRBJ2-1; 7 bases agree with TRBD2. The CDR3 has 14 amino acids. The junction had 3 bases not matched to a gene; V was cut back by 3 bases and J by 1 base. Per germline, CDR1 DFQATT and CDR2 SNEGSKA (reference sequence). The CDR3: CSASERGSYNEQFF. CDR3 bases: TGCAGTGCTAGTGAGCGGGGATCCTACAATGAGCAGTTCTTC.

In this sample, this clone turned up once. The CDR3 bases are TGTGCCAGCAGCCCAATAACTAGCGGGAGGGTAAATGAGCAGTTCTTC. Protein product: CASSPITSGRVNEQFF. The chain links TRBV7-9 to TRBJ2-1; 13 bases fit TRBD2. Germline V gives CDR1 SEHNR, CDR2 FQNEAQ (reference sequence). The CDR3 spans 16 residues. Germline trimming cut 5 bases from V and 7 bases from J; bases unmatched to any gene: 8. The variable domain in full, with the rest retrieved from reference TRBV7-9 and TRBJ2-1, is DTGVSQNPRHKITKRGQNVTFRCDPISEHNRLYWYRQTLGQGPEFLTYFQNEAQLEKSRLLSDRFSAERPKGSFSTLEIQRTEQGDSAMYLCASSPITSGRVNEQFFGPGTRLTVL.

V is TRBV4-3 and J is TRBJ1-1; no firm D call. Germline V gives CDR1 LGHNA, CDR2 YSLEER. The CDR3 is made up of 15 amino acids. Trimming removed 1 base from V and 1 base from J, with 10 bases in between. The CDR3 protein is CASSQAGGRNTEAFF. The DNA of the CDR3 is TGCGCCAGCAGCCAAGCGGGCGGGCGGAACACTGAAGCTTTCTTT.

This sequence joins TRBV27 and TRBJ2-1; 8 bases line up with TRBD2. CDR1 is MNHEY and CDR2 is SMNVEV in the germline V gene (reference sequence). The CDR3 extends over 15 amino acids. V gave up 5 bases and J gave up 10 bases; unmatched junction bases: 13. As DNA, the CDR3 is TGTGCCAGCAGTCCCCCGAGGAGCGGGAGATGGGAGCAGTTCTTC. Translated: CASSPPRSGRWEQFF.

Regarding this clone: At one of its ends the junction is not consistent with the germline gene, which may arise from a read error. This chain uses TRBV11-2 with TRBJ1-1, with D possibly TRBD1 on 6 matching bases. The CDR3 spans 13 residues. The germline V gene encodes CDR1 SGHAT and CDR2 FQNNGV. Here the CDR3 reads CASRLGGGTEAFF. CDR3 nucleotides: TGTGCCAGCAGGTTAGGGGGAGGCACTGAAGCTTTCTTT.

This chain joins TRBV12-5 and TRBJ2-1, with 12 nucleotides matching TRBD2. CDR1 and CDR2 (germline): LGHNT, FRNRAP. The CDR3 spans 16 residues. The V and J ends lost 4 bases and 2 bases, in that order; junction bases with no gene match: 3. The CDR3 DNA is TGTGCTAGTGGTTCTCTAGCGGGAGGGCCCTACAATGAGCAGTTCTTC. It codes for CASGSLAGGPYNEQFF. The whole variable domain, filled in from reference TRBV12-5 and TRBJ2-1, reads DARVTQTPRHKVTEMGQEVTMRCQPILGHNTVFWYRQTMMQGLELLAYFRNRAPLDDSGMPKDRFSAEMPDATLATLKIQPSEPRDSAVYFCASGSLAGGPYNEQFFGPGTRLTVL.

V and J are TRBV11-2 and TRBJ1-3; D gene ambiguous. CDR1 and CDR2 from the germline V gene are SGHAT and FQNNGV. Trimming stripped 5 bases from V and 4 bases from J, with 15 bases between. The CDR3 runs 15 residues. CDR3 DNA: TGTGCCAGCAGCCGGGGTGGAGCGGGGGGAAACACCATATATTTT. This encodes CASSRGGAGGNTIYF.

The rearrangement joins TRBV12-3 or TRBV12-4 to TRBJ1-1, with D possibly TRBD1 on 5 matching bases. The V end was cut by 2 bases, the J end by 8 bases, with 12 bases between. This CDR3 has 13 residues. This chain's CDR3 is CASSLQGTGEAFF. CDR3 nucleotide sequence: TGTGCCAGCAGTTTACAGGGAACCGGGGAAGCTTTCTTT.

The CDR3 loop is CASSTGQGDYGYTF. The CDR3 bases are TGTGCCAGTAGTACGGGACAGGGGGACTATGGCTACACCTTC. The V call is TRBV19, the J call TRBJ1-2, with 11 bases aligning to TRBD1. CDR1 is LNHDA and CDR2 is SQIVND in the germline V gene (reference sequence). With 4 bases clipped from V and 3 bases from J, the junction kept 1 base outside the gene matches. This CDR3 has 14 residues.